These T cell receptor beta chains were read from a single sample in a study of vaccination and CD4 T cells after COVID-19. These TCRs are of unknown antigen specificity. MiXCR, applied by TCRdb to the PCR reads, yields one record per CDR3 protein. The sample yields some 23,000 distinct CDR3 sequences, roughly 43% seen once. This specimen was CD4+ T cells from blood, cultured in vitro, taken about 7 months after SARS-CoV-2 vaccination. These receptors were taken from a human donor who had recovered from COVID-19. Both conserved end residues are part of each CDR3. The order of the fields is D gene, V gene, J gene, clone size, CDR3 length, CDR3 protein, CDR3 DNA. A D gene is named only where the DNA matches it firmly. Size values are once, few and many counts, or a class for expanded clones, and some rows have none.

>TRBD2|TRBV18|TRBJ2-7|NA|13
CASSPTSDYEQYF
TGTGCCAGCTCTCCGACTAGCGACTACGAGCAGTACTTC
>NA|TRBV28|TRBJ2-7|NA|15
CASSWSFGSSYEQYF
TGTGCCAGCAGCTGGTCCTTCGGGAGCTCCTACGAGCAGTACTTC
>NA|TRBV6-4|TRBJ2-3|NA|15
CASSDSSGAADTQYF
TGTGCCAGCAGTGACTCGAGTGGAGCGGCAGATACGCAGTATTTT
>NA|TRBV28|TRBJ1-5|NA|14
CATVILGGNQPQHF
TGTGCCACCGTTATCCTGGGGGGCAATCAGCCCCAGCATTTT
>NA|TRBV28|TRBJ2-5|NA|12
CASSQGQETQYF
TGTGCCAGCAGTCAGGGTCAGGAGACCCAGTACTTC
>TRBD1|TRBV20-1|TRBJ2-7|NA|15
CSAHRPGQEIYEQYF
TGCAGTGCTCATCGTCCGGGACAGGAAATCTACGAGCAGTACTTC
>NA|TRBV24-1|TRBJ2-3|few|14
CATSGTPGTDTQYF
TGTGCCACCAGTGGGACCCCGGGAACAGATACGCAGTATTTT
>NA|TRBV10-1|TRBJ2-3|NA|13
CASSAYGTDTQYF
TGCGCCAGCAGTGCGTACGGCACAGATACGCAGTATTTT
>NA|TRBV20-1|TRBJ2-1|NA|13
CSARDLRAIEQFF
TGCAGTGCTAGAGACTTGAGGGCGATTGAGCAGTTCTTC
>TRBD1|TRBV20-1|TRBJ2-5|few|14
CSANPGQGQETQYF
TGCAGTGCAAACCCGGGACAGGGGCAAGAGACCCAGTACTTC
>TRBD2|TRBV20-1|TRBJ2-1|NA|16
CSASLSGRGMDNEQFF
TGCAGTGCTAGCCTTAGCGGGAGAGGTATGGATAATGAGCAGTTCTTC
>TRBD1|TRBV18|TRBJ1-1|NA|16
CASSRGGSGLNTEAFF
TGTGCCAGCTCACGAGGGGGCTCGGGCCTGAACACTGAAGCTTTCTTT
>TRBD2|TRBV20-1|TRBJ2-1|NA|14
CSASVSGRPNEQFF
TGCAGTGCTAGCGTTAGCGGGAGGCCCAATGAGCAGTTCTTC